The T cell receptor beta chain under discussion was sequenced for a study of read filtering for tumor transcriptome and immune sequencing. The wider study: Mean patient age was around 66 years, range roughly 45 to 85; some 17 male, 14 female.

This clonotype has at least ten counts. Its matching antigen is unknown. Molecular barcoded adaptors covering alpha/delta and beta/gamma chains were used on about 0.4 ug RNA. TCRdb reanalysed the reads using MiXCR and keeps one entry per CDR3 protein. The table includes approximately 57,000 distinct CDR3 sequences, 10% to 15% detected once. V was clipped by 3 bases and J by 8 bases, with 17 bases between them. Germline values: CDR1 MNHEY, CDR2 SMNVEV (reference sequence). The CDR3 has 15 residues. Study-level points and caveats: Dropping single-read clonotypes raised IR-seq and RNA-seq shared-clonotype correlation.

Specimen: a population of CD138-negative cells sorted from bone marrow. The V call is TRBV27, the J call TRBJ2-1; D is unresolved. This clonotype originated in a donor aged 40 or over with multiple myeloma. CDR3 region: CASSFRAPTIDEQFF. The CDR3 nucleotides are TGTGCCAGCAGTTTCCGGGCCCCTACGATCGATGAGCAGTTCTTC.